There are a few counts of the clone carrying this T cell receptor beta chain. Its specificity is unknown. TCRalpha and TCRbeta libraries used 5'RACE with constant-segment primers and UMIs. In TCRdb, the 5' RACE reads were re-called with MiXCR into one record per CDR3 protein. The table includes about 49,000 distinct CDR3 sequences, approximately 6.6% detected once. The record originates from a study of T-cell memory formation after mild COVID-19. At the level of the study: Clustering of TCRs was largely donor specific.

Points from the study as a whole: Researchers found some responding clones in pre-infection memory, a sign that cross-reactive memory joined. Among clones contracting day 15 to 85, CD4/CD8 was balanced, whereas later expanders leaned CD4+.

The V end was cut by 3 bases, the J end by 7 bases, with 16 bases between. CDR1 and CDR2 from the germline V gene are MNHEY and SVGAGI. This CDR3 is 16 amino acids long. The rearrangement links TRBV6-5 to TRBJ1-6; tentatively, D is TRBD1 (6 bases). This receptor was taken from a man aged 18 to 30 who had mild COVID-19 (a few samples of this study predate the infection). Cell type and time point are not known. The sequencing sample was made of PBMCs or a T cell subset sorted from them (not recorded which). CDR3 sequence reads: CASSYVGGGPNSPLHF. The CDR3 coding sequence is TGTGCCAGCAGTTATGTGGGGGGCGGCCCGAATTCACCCCTCCACTTT.